One and the same sample provided the 21 T cell receptor beta chains below, sequenced in a study of T cell responses to AZD1222 COVID-19 vaccine. Profiled with immunoSEQ multiplex PCR; TCRdb holds only in-frame clones, not every one. The sample has roughly 130,000 clones; approximately 90% are singletons. The sample was peripheral blood, taken on day 0 of AZD1222 vaccination. These receptors were obtained from an adult in good health.

The chain is built from TRBV18 and TRBJ1-6; 9 bases agree with TRBD1. Germline CDR1 KGHSH, CDR2 LQKENI. The CDR3 sequence is 17 residues long. V lost 3 bases to trimming and J lost 3 bases; unmatched junction nucleotides: 6. CDR3 loop: CASSPIGQGFYNSPLHF. In DNA, the CDR3 is TGTGCCAGCTCACCGATCGGACAGGGGTTCTATAATTCACCCCTCCACTTT.

The chain combines TRBV6-5 with TRBJ1-2, with 7 bases identical to TRBD1. Trimming removed 5 bases from V and 8 bases from J; junction bases left unmatched: 8. The CDR3 consists of 13 residues. Per the germline V gene, CDR1 is MNHEY and CDR2 is SVGAGI. The CDR3 protein is CASSLTGVGGYTF. CDR3 nucleotides: TGTGCCAGCAGTCTCACAGGGGTGGGGGGCTACACCTTC.

This clone was recorded only once. The rearrangement joins TRBV6-5 to TRBJ2-3; D not certain. Germline V lookup: CDR1 MNHEY, CDR2 SVGAGI. There are 13 residues in the CDR3. V lost 7 bases to trimming and J lost 0 bases, with 8 bases between them. In DNA form, the CDR3 reads TGTGCCAGCACCCCCTCCAGCACAGATACGCAGTATTTT. Residues: CASTPSSTDTQYF.

V gene TRBV28 combines with J gene TRBJ1-2, with D hard to call. The CDR3 spans 16 residues. V gave up 6 bases and J gave up 4 bases, with 21 bases separating them. Germline lookup yields CDR1 MDHEN and CDR2 SYDVKM. The CDR3 spells CASSFPGPPSSYGYTF. The CDR3 DNA reads TGTGCCAGCAGCTTCCCCGGGCCCCCTTCGTCCTATGGCTACACCTTC.

The chain carries TRBV9 and TRBJ2-3; 10 nucleotides line up with TRBD2. This CDR3 is 17 amino acids long. V dropped 3 bases and J dropped 4; count of bases not matched to a gene: 11. Germline-derived CDR1 and CDR2 are SGDLS and YYNGEE. DNA for the CDR3: TGTGCCAGCAGCGGCGGCTTAGCGGGGGGTGTGGCAGATACGCAGTATTTT. Translated, it gives CASSGGLAGGVADTQYF.

With respect to this clone: An end of the junction differs from the germline gene, which may be a read error. V gene TRBV27 combines with J gene TRBJ2-7; 9 nucleotides line up with TRBD2. This CDR3 has 15 amino acids. The V gene's germline CDR1 is MNHEY and CDR2 SMNVEV (reference sequence). The DNA of the CDR3 is TGTGCCAGCAGTATATCGGGACTAGCATTCTACGAGCAGTACTTC. Translation: CASSISGLAFYEQYF.

V usage is TRBV5-4 and J usage is TRBJ1-1, with 10 bases identical to TRBD1. Germline trimming cut 0 bases from V and 4 bases from J; bases unmatched to any gene: 6. This CDR3 contains 16 residues. The germline gives CDR1 SGHNT, CDR2 YYREEE (reference sequence). Here the CDR3 DNA reads TGTGCCAGCAGCTTGGGGGGGACAGGGGCGAGCACTGAAGCTTTCTTT. Translation: CASSLGGTGASTEAFF.

The gene calls are TRBV30 and TRBJ1-1, with 7 bases aligning to TRBD1. V gave up 8 bases and J gave up 5 bases; unmatched junction bases: 8. The CDR3 extends over 12 amino acids. Germline lookup yields CDR1 GTSNPN and CDR2 SVGIG (reference sequence). For the CDR3, the DNA is TGTGCCCACGGGAGGGGGCTTACTGAAGCTTTCTTT. Its translation: CAHGRGLTEAFF.

The chain is built from TRBV28 and TRBJ1-2; possibly TRBD1 for D (5 bases). Germline CDR1 is MDHEN and CDR2 is SYDVKM. V gave up 5 bases and J gave up 5 bases, with 12 bases separating them. The CDR3 consists of 13 residues. CDR3 nucleotide sequence: TGTGCCAGCAGTATGACAGTCCTGTATGGCTACACCTTC. Residues: CASSMTVLYGYTF.

The gene calls are TRBV12-3 or TRBV12-4 and TRBJ2-5; D might be TRBD1 or TRBD2, each matching 6 bases. The CDR3 consists of 13 residues. V was pared by 6 bases and J by 9 bases, with 17 bases between. Written as DNA, the CDR3 is TGTGCCAGCAGCCTAGGAGGGGGTTCGGCCCAGTACTTC. Amino acid sequence: CASSLGGGSAQYF.

This clone is a singleton in its sample. This chain uses TRBV5-1 with TRBJ2-1; 10 bases align to TRBD2. CDR1 is SGHRS and CDR2 is YFSETQ in the germline V gene. With 1 base clipped from V and 2 bases from J, the junction kept 3 bases outside the gene matches. The CDR3 has 16 amino acids. This CDR3 reads CASSLSGGAAYNEQFF. The DNA for the CDR3 is TGCGCCAGCAGCTTGAGCGGGGGGGCCGCCTACAATGAGCAGTTCTTC.

The sample holds one count of this clone. The chain is built from TRBV27 and TRBJ1-6, with D uncertain. V shed 5 bases and J shed 7 bases, with 12 bases lying between them. The CDR3 spans 14 residues. Germline V CDR1 and CDR2: MNHEY, SMNVEV (reference sequence). The CDR3 spells CASSPGAENSPLHF. As DNA, the CDR3 is TGTGCCAGCAGTCCCGGAGCCGAGAATTCACCCCTCCACTTT.

The genes are TRBV2 and TRBJ1-1; D might be TRBD1 (5 bases). V shed 6 bases and J shed 2 bases, with 10 bases lying between them. Per germline, CDR1 SNHLY and CDR2 FYNNEI. CDR3 size: 13 residues. Written as DNA, the CDR3 is TGTGCCAGCAGCCTCCAGGGTAACACTGAAGCTTTCTTT. Protein sequence: CASSLQGNTEAFF.

The sample holds a few counts of this clone. The rearrangement uses TRBV19 and TRBJ2-7; D is uncertain. The CDR3 extends over 13 amino acids. The germline V gene encodes CDR1 LNHDA and CDR2 SQIVND (reference sequence). Deletions cut 5 bases from V and 2 bases from J, with 10 bases between. The chain's CDR3 is CASSPAGTYEQYF. Written as DNA, the CDR3 is TGTGCCAGTAGTCCCGCAGGTACCTACGAGCAGTACTTC.

The rearrangement uses TRBV6-6 and TRBJ2-5; D not resolved. Germline values: CDR1 MNHNY, CDR2 SVGAGI (reference sequence). There are 12 residues in the CDR3. Trimming removed 0 bases from V and 2 bases from J, with 1 base in between. The CDR3 region is CASSYSQETQYF. The CDR3 region has the DNA TGTGCCAGCAGTTACTCACAAGAGACCCAGTACTTC.

The genes are TRBV5-8 and TRBJ1-6; 8 bases are shared with TRBD1. V was clipped by 1 base and J by 4 bases; unmatched bases: 4. This CDR3 is 16 amino acids long. Germline CDR1 and CDR2: SGHTS and YDEGEE. CDR3 bases: TGTGCCAGCAGCTTGCAGGGGGCGATTTATAATTCACCCCTCCACTTT. It translates to CASSLQGAIYNSPLHF.

This clone was detected only once. CDR3 bases: TGCGCCAGCAGCGCTGACAGGGGGCTCGGGGGTTACTACTTC. It translates to CASSADRGLGGYYF. This chain links TRBV5-1 with TRBJ2-5; 10 bases align to TRBD1. Germline V gene lookup returns CDR1 SGHRS and CDR2 YFSETQ. The CDR3 length is 14 residues. V gave up 4 bases and J gave up 14 bases; unmatched junction bases: 14.

The rearrangement uses TRBV6-2 or TRBV6-3 and TRBJ2-2, with D possibly matching TRBD2 (6 bases). The CDR3 is 15 amino acids. Looked up from germline, CDR1 is MNHEY and CDR2 is SVGEGT. The ends were cut back, 7 bases at V and 8 bases at J, with 20 bases in the middle. The CDR3 region is CASTPGTAGSGELFF. The CDR3 coding sequence is TGTGCCAGCACCCCCGGGACGGCGGGGTCAGGGGAGCTGTTTTTT.

The chain has TRBV27 and TRBJ1-1; D gene ambiguous. Germline-derived CDR1 and CDR2 are MNHEY and SMNVEV (reference sequence). V lost 6 bases and J 6 bases, leaving 8 bases between the germline ends. The CDR3 is 11 amino acids. CDR3 in DNA: TGTGCCAGCAGCCCAACAGCTGAAGCTTTCTTT. Translation gives CASSPTAEAFF.

The chain combines TRBV11-3 with TRBJ2-7; D may be TRBD1 (6 bases). CDR1 is SGHNT, CDR2 YENEEA, per germline. Trimming left V 4 bases short and J 5 bases short, with 15 bases between. The CDR3 runs to 14 residues. CDR3 nucleotide sequence: TGTGCCAGCAGCTCTTTTGACAGGCCCCACGAGCAGTACTTC. It is translated as CASSSFDRPHEQYF.

The V and J genes are TRBV23-1 and TRBJ2-3; 9 positions agree with TRBD1. TRBV23-1 falls under the ORF class, with uncertain function. J gave up 0 bases and V 4 bases, and 11 bases lay outside the gene matches. This CDR3 region has 18 residues. CDR3 amino acids: CASSPGPAGTGSTDTQYF. In DNA form, the CDR3 reads TGCGCCAGCAGTCCGGGGCCTGCCGGGACAGGGAGCACAGATACGCAGTATTTT.